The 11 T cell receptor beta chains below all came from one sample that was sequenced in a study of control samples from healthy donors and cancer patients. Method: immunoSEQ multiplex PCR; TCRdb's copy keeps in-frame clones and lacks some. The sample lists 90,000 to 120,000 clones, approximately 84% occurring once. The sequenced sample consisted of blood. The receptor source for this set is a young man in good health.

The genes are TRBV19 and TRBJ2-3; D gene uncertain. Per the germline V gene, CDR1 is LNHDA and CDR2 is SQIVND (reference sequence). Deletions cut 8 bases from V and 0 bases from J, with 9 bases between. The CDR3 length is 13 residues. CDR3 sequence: CASRTGSTDTQYF. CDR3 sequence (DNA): TGTGCCAGTCGGACCGGGAGCACAGATACGCAGTATTTT.

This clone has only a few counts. The CDR3 loop reads CASSLGRVGITEAFF. In DNA form, the CDR3 reads TGTGCCAGCAGCTTGGGCCGGGTTGGGATCACTGAAGCTTTCTTT. The genes are TRBV5-4 and TRBJ1-1; no firm D call. Trimming took 0 bases from V and 4 from J, leaving 13 bases between them. The CDR3 has 15 amino acids. Per germline, CDR1 SGHNT and CDR2 YYREEE (reference sequence).

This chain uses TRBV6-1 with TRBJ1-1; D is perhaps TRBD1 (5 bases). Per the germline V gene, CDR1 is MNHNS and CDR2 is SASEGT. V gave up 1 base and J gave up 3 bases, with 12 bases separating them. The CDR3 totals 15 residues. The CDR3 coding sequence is TGTGCCAGCAGTGAAGGCTGGGGAGGGGACACTGAAGCTTTCTTT. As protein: CASSEGWGGDTEAFF.

The CDR3 spells CASSEENRGRFYGYTF. The CDR3, as DNA: TGTGCCAGCAGTGAAGAAAACAGGGGGCGCTTCTATGGCTACACCTTC. J is TRBJ1-2 and V is TRBV2; 9 bases align to TRBD1. Germline V gene lookup returns CDR1 SNHLY and CDR2 FYNNEI. V lost 1 base, J lost 4 bases, and 7 bases stayed unmatched. The CDR3 consists of 16 residues.

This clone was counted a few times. CDR3 bases: TGCGCCAGCAGCTTGGACCGGGGAGGAAGGACTGAAGCTTTCTTT. Protein sequence: CASSLDRGGRTEAFF. This chain uses TRBV5-1 with TRBJ1-1; D is ambiguous. V was clipped by 0 bases and J by 5 bases, with 14 bases between them. CDR3 length equals 15 residues. Looked up from germline, CDR1 is SGHRS and CDR2 is YFSETQ.

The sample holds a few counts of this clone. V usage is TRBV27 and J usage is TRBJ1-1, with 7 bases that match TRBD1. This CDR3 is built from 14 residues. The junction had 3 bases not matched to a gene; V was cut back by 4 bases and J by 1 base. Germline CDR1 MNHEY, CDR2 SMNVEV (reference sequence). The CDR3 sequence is CASSSNRGNTEAFF. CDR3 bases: TGTGCCAGCAGTTCGAACAGGGGGAACACTGAAGCTTTCTTT.

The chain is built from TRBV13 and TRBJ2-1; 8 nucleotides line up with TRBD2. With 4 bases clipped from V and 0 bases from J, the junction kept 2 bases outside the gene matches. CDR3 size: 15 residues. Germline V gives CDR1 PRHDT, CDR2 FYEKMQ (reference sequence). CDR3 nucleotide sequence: TGTGCCAGCAGCTCGGGACTAGACTCCTACAATGAGCAGTTCTTC. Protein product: CASSSGLDSYNEQFF.

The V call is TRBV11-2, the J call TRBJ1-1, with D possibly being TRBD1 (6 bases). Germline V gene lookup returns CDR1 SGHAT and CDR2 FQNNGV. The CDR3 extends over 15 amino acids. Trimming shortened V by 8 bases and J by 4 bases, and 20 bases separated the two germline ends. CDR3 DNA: TGTGCCAGCTTGGAAAGGCGGGGGCGGGGCACTGAAGCTTTCTTT. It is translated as CASLERRGRGTEAFF.

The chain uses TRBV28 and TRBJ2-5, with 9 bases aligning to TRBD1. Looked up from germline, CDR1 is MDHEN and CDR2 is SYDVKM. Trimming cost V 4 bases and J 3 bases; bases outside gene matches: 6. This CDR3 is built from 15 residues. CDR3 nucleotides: TGTGCCAGCAGTTCACAGGGGGCGCGGGAAGAGACCCAGTACTTC. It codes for CASSSQGAREETQYF.

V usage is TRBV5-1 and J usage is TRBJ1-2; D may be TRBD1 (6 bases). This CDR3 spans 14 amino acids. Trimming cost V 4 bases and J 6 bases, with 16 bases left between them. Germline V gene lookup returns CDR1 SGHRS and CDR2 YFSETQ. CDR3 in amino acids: CASSRDMEENGYTF. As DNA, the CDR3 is TGCGCCAGCAGCAGGGACATGGAAGAGAATGGCTACACCTTC.

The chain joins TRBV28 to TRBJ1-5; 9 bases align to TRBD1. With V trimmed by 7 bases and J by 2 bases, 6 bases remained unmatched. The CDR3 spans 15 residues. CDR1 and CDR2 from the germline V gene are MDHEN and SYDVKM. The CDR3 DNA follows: TGTGCCAGCACGGACAGGGGAGGAGGCAATCAGCCCCAGCATTTT. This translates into CASTDRGGGNQPQHF.